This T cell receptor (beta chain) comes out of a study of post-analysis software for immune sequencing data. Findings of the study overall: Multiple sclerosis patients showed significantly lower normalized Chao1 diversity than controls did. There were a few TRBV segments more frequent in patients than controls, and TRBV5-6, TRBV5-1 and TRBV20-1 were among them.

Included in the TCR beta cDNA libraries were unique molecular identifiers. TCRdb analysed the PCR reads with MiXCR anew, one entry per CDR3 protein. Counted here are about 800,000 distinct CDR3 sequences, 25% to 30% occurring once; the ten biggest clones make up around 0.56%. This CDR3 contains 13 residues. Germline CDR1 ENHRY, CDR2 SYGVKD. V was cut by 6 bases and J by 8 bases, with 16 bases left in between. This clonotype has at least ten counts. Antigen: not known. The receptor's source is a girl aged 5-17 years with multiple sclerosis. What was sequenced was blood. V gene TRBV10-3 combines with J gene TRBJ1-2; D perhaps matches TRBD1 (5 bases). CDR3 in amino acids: CAIRGLQVLGYTF. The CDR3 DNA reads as TGTGCCATCAGGGGATTACAGGTTCTCGGCTACACCTTC.